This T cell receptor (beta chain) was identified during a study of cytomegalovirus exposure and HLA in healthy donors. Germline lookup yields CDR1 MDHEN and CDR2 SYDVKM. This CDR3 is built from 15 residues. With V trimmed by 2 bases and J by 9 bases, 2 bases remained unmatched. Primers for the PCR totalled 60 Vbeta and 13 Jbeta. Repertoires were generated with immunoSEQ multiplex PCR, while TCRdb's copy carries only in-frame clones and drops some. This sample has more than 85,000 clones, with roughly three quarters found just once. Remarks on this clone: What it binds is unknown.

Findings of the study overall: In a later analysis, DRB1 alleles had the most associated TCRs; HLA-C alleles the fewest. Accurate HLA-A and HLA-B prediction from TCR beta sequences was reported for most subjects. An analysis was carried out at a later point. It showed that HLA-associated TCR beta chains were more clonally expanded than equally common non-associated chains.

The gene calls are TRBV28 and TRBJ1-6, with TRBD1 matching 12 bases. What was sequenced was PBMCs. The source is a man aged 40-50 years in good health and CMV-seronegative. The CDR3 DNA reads TGTGCCAGCAGTTTAGGGACAGGGGGCTCTTCACCCCTCCACTTT. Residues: CASSLGTGGSSPLHF.